This T cell receptor (beta chain) was sequenced in a study of T cell responses to AZD1222 COVID-19 vaccine. Overall study results and limits: Increases in Spike-specific TCR breadth and depth were seen after two AZD1222 doses. Clonal diversity may have been underestimated, and the donors were mostly white British, with more females than males.

CDR3 length: 10 residues. Germline CDR1 is DFQATT and CDR2 is SNEGSKA (reference sequence). The V gene lost 4 bases and the J gene lost 7 bases, with 5 bases spanning the gap. Clones were read by immunoSEQ multiplex PCR, and TCRdb kept only the in-frame ones, dropping some. The data contain roughly 150,000 clones, about nine tenths of them singletons. Comment on this clone: Its target is not known. Other DNA sequences within the sample encode an identical CDR3.

This chain uses TRBV20-1 with TRBJ2-1; no firm D call. The sample in question was peripheral blood, obtained on day 0 of AZD1222 vaccination. This clonotype was obtained from an adult in good health. The CDR3 nucleotides read TGCAGTGCTACTGGAAATGAGCAGTTCTTC. The encoded protein is CSATGNEQFF.